These 15 T cell receptor beta chains were sequenced from one sample in a study of control samples from healthy donors and cancer patients. The repertoire was sequenced with immunoSEQ multiplex PCR; TCRdb's copy has only in-frame clones and lacks some. Here the sample spans more than 95,000 clones, around 88% being singletons. Specimen: PBMCs. These receptors all come from a man aged 60-69 years with lung cancer.

The chain carries TRBV10-1 and TRBJ1-3, with TRBD1 as a possible D gene (6 bases). Germline values: CDR1 WNHNN, CDR2 SYGVQD (reference sequence). V lost 7 bases and J lost 1, with 8 bases in between. The CDR3 consists of 13 residues. CDR3 region: CASTGTSGNTIYF. The CDR3 DNA reads TGCGCCAGCACCGGGACATCTGGAAACACCATATATTTT.

Notes on this clone: One end of the junction does not line up with germline, which may come from a read error. This chain joins TRBV3-1 (or the pseudogene TRBV3-2) and TRBJ2-2, with D possibly being TRBD2 (6 bases). Germline CDR1 LGHDT, CDR2 YNNKEL (reference sequence). This CDR3 has 15 residues. The CDR3 DNA follows: TGTGCCAGCAGTCAAGCGGGTACGAGCACCGGGGAGCTGTTTTTT. Protein: CASSQAGTSTGELFF.

The gene calls are TRBV5-1 and TRBJ2-3, with 8 positions matching TRBD2. V lost 3 bases to trimming and J lost 3 bases; unmatched junction nucleotides: 12. Germline assignment: CDR1 SGHRS and CDR2 YFSETQ. This CDR3 comprises 17 residues. The chain's CDR3 is CASSSTPRGGVTDTQYF. CDR3 nucleotides: TGCGCCAGCAGCTCGACCCCTCGGGGGGGAGTTACAGATACGCAGTATTTT. Supplemented by reference TRBV5-1 and TRBJ2-3, the full variable domain reads KAGVTQTPRYLIKTRGQQVTLSCSPISGHRSVSWYQQTPGQGLQFLFEYFSETQRNKGNFPGRFSGRQFSNSRSEMNVSTLELGDSALYLCASSSTPRGGVTDTQYFGPGTRLTVL.

The J gene is TRBJ2-3, the V gene TRBV5-1; no firm D call. V was trimmed by 2 bases and J by 5 bases, leaving 6 bases between them. Germline values: CDR1 SGHRS, CDR2 YFSETQ. The CDR3 loop spans 12 amino acids. The chain's CDR3 is CASSFEQDTQYF. The CDR3 DNA reads as TGCGCCAGCAGCTTTGAGCAAGATACGCAGTATTTT.

V and J are TRBV27 and TRBJ1-3; maybe TRBD1 (5 bases). CDR1 MNHEY and CDR2 SMNVEV come from the germline V gene (reference sequence). Between the trimmed V and J ends, which lost 6 bases and 9 bases, there was a span of 21 bases. This CDR3 spans 15 amino acids. CDR3 sequence: CASSPLFGAQGTIYF. The CDR3 DNA is TGTGCCAGCAGCCCTTTATTCGGGGCCCAGGGCACCATATATTTT.

The chain links TRBV5-1 to TRBJ1-4; 10 bases fit TRBD1. V gave up 4 bases and J gave up 8 bases; unmatched junction bases: 2. Germline values: CDR1 SGHRS, CDR2 YFSETQ. CDR3 length: 13 amino acids. The CDR3 DNA reads TGCGCCAGCAGCGCGGGACAGGGGGAAAAACTGTTTTTT. Encoded protein: CASSAGQGEKLFF.

The V and J genes are TRBV7-8 and TRBJ1-1; tentatively, D is TRBD1 (5 bases). The ends were cut back, 5 bases at V and 6 bases at J, with 19 bases in the middle. The CDR3 sequence is 15 residues long. CDR1 is SGHVS and CDR2 is FQNEAQ in the germline V gene. CDR3 protein: CASSTRGLTEAEAFF. CDR3 coding DNA: TGTGCCAGCAGCACCCGAGGGTTGACAGAAGCTGAAGCTTTCTTT.

As regards this clone: This specimen includes other DNA sequences encoding the same CDR3. The V and J genes are TRBV5-1 and TRBJ1-5; D is ambiguous. The CDR3 totals 13 residues. The V gene lost 4 bases and the J gene lost 1 base, with 6 bases spanning the gap. The germline V gene has CDR1 SGHRS and CDR2 YFSETQ. CDR3 protein: CASSLDSNQPQHF. As DNA, the CDR3 is TGCGCCAGCAGCCTTGACAGCAATCAGCCCCAGCATTTT. Based on the CDR3 plus reference TRBV5-1 and TRBJ1-5, the full variable domain is KAGVTQTPRYLIKTRGQQVTLSCSPISGHRSVSWYQQTPGQGLQFLFEYFSETQRNKGNFPGRFSGRQFSNSRSEMNVSTLELGDSALYLCASSLDSNQPQHFGDGTRLSIL.

This clone has only a few counts. Other DNA sequences in this sample translate to the same CDR3. This rearrangement joins TRBV19 to TRBJ1-5; possible D gene TRBD1, 6 bases. Trimming took off 1 base at V and 7 bases at J, with 8 bases between the two ends. Germline V gives CDR1 LNHDA, CDR2 SQIVND (reference sequence). The CDR3 consists of 13 residues. The CDR3 reads CASSIGGGQPQHF. The CDR3, as DNA: TGTGCCAGTAGTATAGGGGGGGGCCAGCCCCAGCATTTT.

The V gene is TRBV19, the J gene TRBJ2-1; 7 positions match TRBD2. Trimming at V came to 3 bases and at J to 5 bases, leaving 4 bases not matched to a gene. The germline V gene has CDR1 LNHDA and CDR2 SQIVND (reference sequence). This CDR3 comprises 14 residues. The CDR3 region has the DNA TGTGCCAGTAGTATTACGGGGGGAAACAATGAGCAGTTCTTC. As protein: CASSITGGNNEQFF.

This sequence joins TRBV9 and TRBJ2-2; no definite D call. The CDR3 has 13 residues. From germline, CDR1 is SGDLS and CDR2 YYNGEE. The V end was cut by 3 bases, the J end by 1 base, with 4 bases between. DNA of the CDR3: TGTGCCAGCAGCGGCGAGAACACCGGGGAGCTGTTTTTT. This sequence encodes CASSGENTGELFF.

The rearrangement joins TRBV27 to TRBJ2-1; 8 bases match TRBD2. The germline gives CDR1 MNHEY, CDR2 SMNVEV (reference sequence). This CDR3 is built from 13 residues. V shed 5 bases, J shed 7 bases, and the junction held 4 bases outside the gene matches. The CDR3 loop reads CASSLREGNEQFF. CDR3 coding DNA: TGTGCCAGCAGTCTACGGGAGGGGAATGAGCAGTTCTTC.

The V call is TRBV5-1, the J call TRBJ2-7; 11 positions agree with TRBD1. Germline V lookup: CDR1 SGHRS, CDR2 YFSETQ. CDR3 length: 14 amino acids. With V trimmed by 3 bases and J by 7 bases, 6 bases remained unmatched. CDR3 nucleotides: TGCGCCAGCAGCTGGATTGGACAGGGGGCTGAGCAGTACTTC. Translated: CASSWIGQGAEQYF. Using reference TRBV5-1 and TRBJ2-7 for the parts outside the CDR3, the full variable domain is KAGVTQTPRYLIKTRGQQVTLSCSPISGHRSVSWYQQTPGQGLQFLFEYFSETQRNKGNFPGRFSGRQFSNSRSEMNVSTLELGDSALYLCASSWIGQGAEQYFGPGTRLTVT.

The CDR3 DNA is TGCAGCGTTGTAAGGGACCCCGGAGACTATGGCTACACCTTC. This translates into CSVVRDPGDYGYTF. J is TRBJ1-2 and V is TRBV29-1; tentatively, D is TRBD1 (5 bases). The CDR3 length is 14 residues. CDR1 is SQVTM and CDR2 is ANQGSEA in the germline V gene. Trimming took off 4 bases at V and 3 bases at J, with 15 bases between the two ends. Full variable domain (outside the CDR3, taken from reference TRBV29-1 and TRBJ1-2): SAVISQKPSRDICQRGTSLTIQCQVDSQVTMMFWYRQQPGQSLTLIATANQGSEATYESGFVIDKFPISRPNLTFSTLTVSNMSPEDSSIYLCSVVRDPGDYGYTFGSGTRLTVV.

The chain employs TRBV10-2 and TRBJ2-3, with a weak D call TRBD1 (6 bases). This CDR3 contains 15 residues. Trimming stripped 10 bases from V and 3 bases from J, with 20 bases between. The germline CDR1 and CDR2 sequences are WSHSY and SAAADI. CDR3 amino acids: CATLKGRGGTDTQYF. The CDR3 DNA sequence: TGCGCCACTCTAAAGGGCAGGGGTGGTACAGATACGCAGTATTTT.